This T cell receptor beta chain emerged from a study of graft-versus-host responses after intestinal transplantation. Across the study: Those transplanted obtained multivisceral, liver-intestinal, or isolated intestinal grafts. Induction with anti-thymocyte globulin, then tacrolimus and steroids for roughly 3 years, was given to all recipients. Study conclusions and caveats: The highest levels of circulating GvH clones went along with early declines in HvG clones after transplant. Some GvH clones appeared in ileal mucosa or blood before recipient bone marrow.

Data came from immunoSEQ multiplex PCR; TCRdb stores just in-frame clones and leaves some out. The data hold fewer than 50,000 clones, with about four fifths observed a single time. This clone turned up a few times. Antigen unknown. The CDR3 is 16 residues long. The V and J ends lost 5 bases and 4 bases, in that order; junction bases with no gene match: 9. CDR1 is SGHRS, CDR2 YFSETQ, per germline. This specimen consisted of unstimulated CD4+ T cells sorted from spleen or lymph node cells, obtained before transplant. This receptor was identified in a human donor who was the organ donor for an intestinal transplant. The rearrangement joins TRBV5-1 to TRBJ1-1, with 12 nucleotides matching TRBD1. The DNA of the CDR3 is TGCGCCAGCAGACGGGACAGGGGGCGCGAGAGCACTGAAGCTTTCTTT. Amino acid sequence: CASRRDRGRESTEAFF.